The next 26 T cell receptor beta chains were all read from a single sample in a study of blood T cell repertoires in COVID-19. Sequencing used immunoSEQ multiplex PCR; TCRdb keeps in-frame clones, though not all of them. The sample includes approximately 250,000 clones, approximately 90% of them seen just once. Material: PBMCs or T cells enriched from blood (not recorded which). These receptors all come from a woman aged 40 to 55 with acute COVID-19.

This clone appeared once. The chain links TRBV9 to TRBJ1-3; D ambiguous. Germline V gene lookup returns CDR1 SGDLS and CDR2 YYNGEE. The CDR3 has 14 residues. Trimming removed 4 bases from V and 0 bases from J, with 8 bases in between. Written as DNA, the CDR3 is TGTGCCAGCAGCTCCCCTAGCTCTGGAAACACCATATATTTT. Protein product: CASSSPSSGNTIYF.

This rearrangement joins TRBV11-2 to TRBJ2-5; 7 bases align to TRBD2. The CDR3 consists of 15 residues. J was trimmed by 5 bases and V by 0 bases; bases with no gene match: 6. From germline, CDR1 is SGHAT and CDR2 FQNNGV. Here the CDR3 reads CASSLDPSGGETQYF. CDR3 DNA sequence: TGTGCCAGCAGCTTAGATCCTTCCGGGGGGGAGACCCAGTACTTC.

As DNA, the CDR3 is TGTGCCAGCAGGTTAACGGGGGGCACAGATACGCAGTATTTT. This encodes CASRLTGGTDTQYF. This chain uses TRBV28 with TRBJ2-3; D is perhaps TRBD2 (6 bases). Germline CDR1 is MDHEN and CDR2 is SYDVKM. V lost 6 bases to trimming and J lost 1 base, with 11 bases between them. The CDR3 contains 14 residues.

The chain is built from TRBV9 and TRBJ1-6; D not resolved. Germline lookup yields CDR1 SGDLS and CDR2 YYNGEE. Trimming stripped 3 bases from V and 10 bases from J, with 8 bases between. This CDR3 comprises 12 residues. CDR3 amino acids: CASSGVGSPLHF. As DNA, the CDR3 is TGTGCCAGCAGCGGAGTCGGGTCACCCCTCCACTTT. The variable domain in full, completed from reference TRBV9 and TRBJ1-6, reads DSGVTQTPKHLITATGQRVTLRCSPRSGDLSVYWYQQSLDQGLQFLIQYYNGEERAKGNILERFSAQQFPDLHSELNLSSLELGDSALYFCASSGVGSPLHFGNGTRLTVT.

The chain joins TRBV3-1 (or the pseudogene TRBV3-2) to TRBJ2-3; D might be TRBD2 (6 bases). The CDR3 has 18 residues. With 1 base removed from V and 2 bases from J, the gap between germline ends came to 19 bases. CDR1 and CDR2 from the germline V gene are LGHDT and YNNKEL (reference sequence). CDR3 DNA sequence: TGTGCCAGCAGCCAAGGGGGGGTATTGGGAGGCCCCACAGATACGCAGTATTTT. Its protein is CASSQGGVLGGPTDTQYF.

CDR3 sequence (DNA): TGTGCCAGCAGCTTCAGGGAGGCCTTGGGCACAGATACGCAGTATTTT. Its protein is CASSFREALGTDTQYF. V gene TRBV7-9 combines with J gene TRBJ2-3; possible D gene TRBD2, 6 bases. The CDR3 totals 16 residues. Germline-derived CDR1 and CDR2 are SEHNR and FQNEAQ (reference sequence). V lost 3 bases, J lost 1 base, and 14 bases lay in between.

CDR3 loop: CASSLAPWGDSYNEQFF. The CDR3 nucleotides read TGTGCCAGCAGCTTGGCTCCATGGGGGGACTCCTACAATGAGCAGTTCTTC. The rearrangement joins TRBV5-6 to TRBJ2-1; a possible D gene is TRBD2 (6 bases). V shed 0 bases and J shed 0 bases, with 13 bases lying between them. From germline, CDR1 is SGHDT and CDR2 YYEEEE. The CDR3 length is 17 residues.

The V call is TRBV27, the J call TRBJ2-5, with D uncertain. The germline V and J ends were trimmed by 0 bases and 0 bases, with 5 bases remaining between them. Germline values: CDR1 MNHEY, CDR2 SMNVEV (reference sequence). The CDR3 has 14 amino acids. CDR3 coding DNA: TGTGCCAGCAGTTTATCCCAGTACCAAGAGACCCAGTACTTC. As protein: CASSLSQYQETQYF.

This chain links TRBV7-8 with TRBJ2-2; TRBD1 matches at 7 bases. V shed 5 bases and J 1 base; nucleotides not matched to a gene: 4. The CDR3 has 15 residues. In germline, CDR1 is SGHVS, CDR2 FQNEAQ. The CDR3 DNA follows: TGTGCCAGCAGCCGAGACAGGGAGAACACCGGGGAGCTGTTTTTT. Protein: CASSRDRENTGELFF.

This rearrangement joins TRBV5-1 to TRBJ2-7; 10 nucleotides match TRBD2. The ends lost 0 bases at V and 3 bases at J; junction bases unmatched: 9. This CDR3 has 17 amino acids. In germline, CDR1 is SGHRS, CDR2 YFSETQ. DNA for the CDR3: TGCGCCAGCAGCTTGGCGTCTAGCGGGAGTTTTGTCTACGAGCAGTACTTC. Translating gives CASSLASSGSFVYEQYF.

CDR3 loop: CASSLEGQNTEAFF. CDR3 coding DNA: TGCGCCAGCAGCTTGGAAGGACAGAACACTGAAGCTTTCTTT. The chain has TRBV5-1 and TRBJ1-1; the D gene is possibly TRBD1 (5 bases). The ends were cut back, 0 bases at V and 1 base at J, with 7 bases in the middle. CDR3 size: 14 residues. The germline gives CDR1 SGHRS, CDR2 YFSETQ.

The CDR3: CASSLAPTGDTEAFF. The CDR3 DNA sequence: TGTGCCAGCAGTTTAGCCCCGACAGGGGACACTGAAGCTTTCTTT. V gene TRBV27 combines with J gene TRBJ1-1, with 8 bases that match TRBD1. This CDR3 is built from 15 residues. Per germline, CDR1 MNHEY and CDR2 SMNVEV (reference sequence). The V segment lost 2 bases and the J segment 3 bases; nucleotides outside the gene matches: 5.

Details on this clone: Other DNA sequences in this specimen translate into the identical CDR3. The chain joins TRBV19 to TRBJ1-1; maybe TRBD1 (5 bases). With 1 base removed from V and 4 bases from J, the gap between germline ends came to 10 bases. Germline assignment: CDR1 LNHDA and CDR2 SQIVND (reference sequence). The CDR3 runs to 14 residues. CDR3 sequence (DNA): TGTGCCAGTAGTATAGGGGGCCCCGGCACTGAAGCTTTCTTT. This sequence encodes CASSIGGPGTEAFF. Combining the CDR3 with reference TRBV19 and TRBJ1-1 gives the whole variable domain DGGITQSPKYLFRKEGQNVTLSCEQNLNHDAMYWYRQDPGQGLRLIYYSQIVNDFQKGDIAEGYSVSREKKESFPLTVTSAQKNPTAFYLCASSIGGPGTEAFFGQGTRLTVV.

V gene TRBV2 combines with J gene TRBJ2-7, with a weak D call TRBD2 (5 bases). The CDR3 is made up of 12 amino acids. Trimming pared 6 bases from V and 4 bases from J, leaving 10 bases between. CDR1 is SNHLY and CDR2 is FYNNEI in the germline V gene. The chain's CDR3 is CASRDFVYEQYV. DNA of the CDR3: TGTGCCAGCAGGGACTTTGTTTACGAGCAGTACGTC.

This chain links TRBV28 with TRBJ2-1, with D tentatively TRBD1 (5 bases). Germline V CDR1 and CDR2: MDHEN, SYDVKM. V lost 6 bases, J lost 4 bases, and 16 bases lay in between. The CDR3 contains 15 residues. CDR3 loop: CASSPGAVSYNEQFF. The CDR3 bases are TGTGCCAGCAGCCCTGGGGCGGTATCTTACAATGAGCAGTTCTTC.

The chain recombines TRBV27 with TRBJ1-2, with 8 bases aligning to TRBD1. CDR1 and CDR2 from the germline V gene are MNHEY and SMNVEV (reference sequence). The trim removed 2 bases at V and 7 bases at J, leaving 6 bases unmatched. The CDR3 sequence is 14 residues long. CDR3 region: CASSLQGARGGYTF. The CDR3, as DNA: TGTGCCAGCAGTTTACAGGGGGCTCGGGGTGGCTACACCTTC.

This clone is a singleton in its sample. The gene calls are TRBV11-3 and TRBJ1-1; possible D gene TRBD1, 5 bases. Germline assignment: CDR1 SGHNT and CDR2 YENEEA. The CDR3 consists of 15 residues. Trimming cost V 4 bases and J 0 bases, with 12 bases left between them. The CDR3 region has the DNA TGTGCCAGCAGCTCTAGACAGAACATGAACACTGAAGCTTTCTTT. Protein: CASSSRQNMNTEAFF. The full variable domain, in which reference TRBV11-3 and TRBJ1-1 provide the parts outside the CDR3, is EAGVVQSPRYKIIEKKQPVAFWCNPISGHNTLYWYLQNLGQGPELLIRYENEEAVDDSQLPKDRFSAERLKGVDSTLKIQPAELGDSAVYLCASSSRQNMNTEAFFGQGTRLTVV.

This clone was seen more than once but under ten times. The chain carries TRBV11-3 and TRBJ2-5; 8 bases match TRBD1. The germline CDR1 and CDR2 sequences are SGHNT and YENEEA. After removal of 4 bases from V and 5 bases from J, the junction contained 9 bases not matched to a gene. The CDR3 totals 15 residues. DNA of the CDR3: TGTGCCAGCAGCTCAGAAGACAGGGGTAAGGAGACCCAGTACTTC. It yields the protein CASSSEDRGKETQYF.

V gene TRBV21-1 combines with J gene TRBJ2-7; the DNA was not compared with TRBD2, the D call given in the table. TRBV21-1 is a pseudogene segment. The CDR3 spans 13 residues. The CDR3 reads CARASGYPYEQYV. In nucleotides, the CDR3 is TGTGCCCGGGCTAGCGGGTACCCCTACGAGCAGTACGTC.

This clone was counted only a few times. In DNA, the CDR3 is TGTGCCAGCAGCTTAGTACAGGCAGTCTCTGGAAACACCATATATTTT. This codes for CASSLVQAVSGNTIYF. The rearrangement uses TRBV7-2 and TRBJ1-3; possibly TRBD1 for D (5 bases). The germline V and J ends were trimmed by 1 base and 0 bases, with 10 bases remaining between them. The CDR3 has 16 residues. Germline assignment: CDR1 SGHTA and CDR2 FQGNSA.

The V call is TRBV30, the J call TRBJ2-1, with 7 nucleotides matching TRBD1. The CDR3 has 14 amino acids. CDR1 and CDR2 from the germline V gene are GTSNPN and SVGIG (reference sequence). V trimming: 8 bases; J trimming: 5 bases; junction bases outside the gene matches: 12. The CDR3 bases are TGTGCCGCTACCTCGGACAGGAAGAACAATGAGCAGTTCTTC. It is translated as CAATSDRKNNEQFF.

The CDR3 region is CASSLKGDSDGYTF. CDR3 in DNA: TGCGCCAGCAGCTTGAAGGGGGATTCGGATGGCTACACCTTC. The chain is built from TRBV5-1 and TRBJ1-2; TRBD1 is a possible D gene (6 bases). Germline-derived CDR1 and CDR2 are SGHRS and YFSETQ. V shed 1 base and J shed 6 bases, with 13 bases lying between them. This CDR3 contains 14 residues.

The sample holds one count of this clone. The CDR3 loop is CAISDRGSGQPQHF. CDR3 nucleotide sequence: TGTGCCATCAGCGATAGGGGTTCCGGTCAGCCCCAGCATTTT. The J gene is TRBJ1-5, the V gene TRBV10-3; tentatively, D is TRBD1 (5 bases). The germline V gene encodes CDR1 ENHRY and CDR2 SYGVKD. V dropped 6 bases and J dropped 6 bases, with 15 bases sitting between them. The CDR3 consists of 14 residues.

This rearrangement joins TRBV4-1 to TRBJ2-7; 8 positions agree with TRBD2. The V and J ends lost 4 bases and 3 bases, in that order; junction bases with no gene match: 11. This CDR3 spans 16 amino acids. CDR1 and CDR2 from the germline V gene are MGHRA and YSYEKL. As DNA, the CDR3 is TGCGCCAGCAGCCGAAAAGCGGGAGTGTCTGGCTACGAGCAGTACTTC. This translates into CASSRKAGVSGYEQYF.

This clone was seen a single time. This chain joins TRBV13 and TRBJ2-2; 7 bases match TRBD1. V lost 6 bases to trimming and J lost 6 bases; unmatched junction nucleotides: 10. The CDR3 runs 15 residues. Germline V gene lookup returns CDR1 PRHDT and CDR2 FYEKMQ (reference sequence). CDR3: CASRIKSRGPGELFF. The CDR3 coding sequence is TGTGCCAGCAGAATCAAATCTAGGGGGCCCGGGGAGCTGTTTTTT.

With respect to this clone: Within the sample, other DNA sequences also encode this same CDR3. The chain joins TRBV5-1 to TRBJ2-5, with D possibly matching TRBD2 (5 bases). CDR1 and CDR2 from the germline V gene are SGHRS and YFSETQ. V gave up 0 bases and J gave up 4 bases, with 13 bases separating them. The CDR3 is 15 amino acids. CDR3 bases: TGCGCCAGCAGCTTGGCTGGACTTGCGGGAGAGACCCAGTACTTC. Its protein product is CASSLAGLAGETQYF.